This passage covers 28 T cell receptor beta chains from one sample sequenced in a study of blood T cells in healthy people across ages. The second PCR ran roughly 6 to 12 cycles with a sample-barcoded 5' primer and J-beta primers. MiXCR, run by TCRdb on the 5' RACE reads, gives a single entry per CDR3 protein. The sample shows hundreds of thousands of distinct CDR3 sequences, 58% of them seen only once. Sequences were obtained from blood. Receptors originate from a man aged 55-75 years in good health.

In this sample, this clonotype turned up a few times. Being one base from a much bigger clone, this may be a read error. The chain couples TRBV4-2 to TRBJ2-5; D is unclear. The CDR3 spans 12 residues. Germline CDR1 LGHNA, CDR2 YNFKEQ. Deletions cut 4 bases from V and 2 bases from J, with 5 bases between. The CDR3 DNA reads as TGTGCCAGCAGCCGGGTTCAAGAGACCCAGTACTTC. It translates to CASSRVQETQYF.

The chain recombines TRBV6-4 with TRBJ2-4; a possible D gene is TRBD2 (5 bases). This CDR3 contains 13 residues. Trimming shortened V by 4 bases and J by 9 bases, and 13 bases separated the two germline ends. Germline CDR1 reads MRHNA; CDR2 reads SNTAGT. The CDR3 protein is CASSVGEGTIQYF. CDR3 bases: TGTGCCAGCAGTGTGGGCGAGGGCACCATTCAGTACTTC.

The chain joins TRBV5-1 to TRBJ2-1, with TRBD2 identical over 16 bases. There are 19 residues in the CDR3. Trimming took 2 bases from V and 3 from J; bases not matched to a gene: 8. Germline V gene data show CDR1 as SGHRS and CDR2 as YFSETQ. The chain's CDR3 is CASSFTSGLAGGIYNEQFF. CDR3 coding DNA: TGCGCCAGCAGCTTTACGTCGGGACTAGCGGGGGGGATCTACAATGAGCAGTTCTTC.

In this sample, this clonotype turned up a few times. This sequence joins TRBV7-2 and TRBJ2-5; D gene unclear. Trimming removed 1 base from V and 1 base from J, with 10 bases in between. The CDR3 covers 15 residues. Germline V gene sequence: CDR1 SGHTA, CDR2 FQGNSA. The CDR3 region is CASSLVSGSQETQYF. The DNA of the CDR3 is TGTGCCAGCAGCTTAGTTAGTGGAAGCCAAGAGACCCAGTACTTC.

This chain uses TRBV5-1 with TRBJ2-4; D gene uncertain. The better agreement between TRBJ2-5 and the DNA end casts doubt on the J call. From germline, CDR1 is SGHRS and CDR2 YFSETQ. The CDR3 consists of 14 residues. The DNA for the CDR3 is TGCGCCAGCAGCTTGGGTATCTCCAGGGAGACCCAGTACTTC. This codes for CASSLGISRETQYF.

The chain recombines TRBV20-1 with TRBJ2-3; the D is unclear. The V gene lost 1 base and the J gene lost 0 bases, with 8 bases spanning the gap. CDR1 DFQATT and CDR2 SNEGSKA come from the germline V gene (reference sequence). CDR3 length equals 14 residues. For the CDR3, the DNA is TGCAGTGCTAGAGGGGGATCTAGCACAGATACGCAGTATTTT. It codes for CSARGGSSTDTQYF.

The chain combines TRBV11-2 with TRBJ2-7, with TRBD2 matching over 9 bases. The junction had 14 bases not matched to a gene; V was cut back by 1 base and J by 7 bases. This CDR3 has 17 amino acids. Germline V lookup: CDR1 SGHAT, CDR2 FQNNGV. CDR3 nucleotides: TGTGCCAGCAGCTTAGTAGGCGGGGGGGTGAGCCACAATGAGCAGTACTTC. It codes for CASSLVGGGVSHNEQYF.

V and J are TRBV12-3 or TRBV12-4 and TRBJ1-2; 7 nucleotides match TRBD1. After removal of 6 bases from V and 8 bases from J, the junction contained 12 bases not matched to a gene. The CDR3 is made up of 14 amino acids. The DNA for the CDR3 is TGTGCCAGCAGCCCCGAGACAGGGCAGCGCGGCTACACCTTC. Amino acid sequence: CASSPETGQRGYTF.

This clonotype was seen only a few times. V usage is TRBV6-2 or TRBV6-3 and J usage is TRBJ2-5, with 13 bases identical to TRBD2. Trimming at V came to 7 bases and at J to 4 bases, leaving 6 bases not matched to a gene. This CDR3 is 15 amino acids long. Germline-derived CDR1 and CDR2 are MNHEY and SVGEGT. The CDR3 nucleotides are TGTGCCAGCACTCGGACTAGCGGGGGTAGAGAGACCCAGTACTTC. Translating it yields CASTRTSGGRETQYF.

The chain couples TRBV20-1 to TRBJ2-3; a possible D gene is TRBD1 (5 bases). The CDR3 is made up of 12 amino acids. V lost 7 bases to trimming and J lost 2 bases, with 10 bases between them. The germline V gene has CDR1 DFQATT and CDR2 SNEGSKA (reference sequence). The CDR3 DNA reads as TGCAGTGTTAAGACAGCCACAGATACGCAGTATTTT. Its protein is CSVKTATDTQYF.

This clonotype was counted between two and nine times. CDR3 sequence (DNA): TGTGCCAGCAGAACGGGGCTAGCAAACATTCAGTACTTC. It specifies CASRTGLANIQYF. This chain links TRBV27 with TRBJ2-4, with D perhaps given as TRBD1 or TRBD2 (5 bases each). Germline CDR1 is MNHEY and CDR2 is SMNVEV (reference sequence). V gave up 6 bases and J gave up 6 bases, with 12 bases separating them. This CDR3 has 13 amino acids.

The V and J genes are TRBV20-1 and TRBJ2-7; no clear D gene. The length of the CDR3 is 15 residues. CDR1 is DFQATT, CDR2 SNEGSKA, per germline (reference sequence). Trimming took off 5 bases at V and 1 base at J, with 18 bases between the two ends. CDR3 in amino acids: CSAPRSTAGSYEQYF. The DNA of the CDR3 is TGCAGTGCTCCCAGATCAACAGCTGGGTCCTACGAGCAGTACTTC.

This chain links TRBV5-1 with TRBJ2-3; 7 bases match TRBD2. Per the germline V gene, CDR1 is SGHRS and CDR2 is YFSETQ. The CDR3 extends over 15 amino acids. V lost 0 bases and J lost 6; bases outside the gene matches: 7. The CDR3 is CASSLGDYARDTQYF. For the CDR3, the DNA is TGCGCCAGCAGCTTGGGGGACTACGCTAGGGATACGCAGTATTTT. Full variable domain (outside the CDR3, taken from reference TRBV5-1 and TRBJ2-3): KAGVTQTPRYLIKTRGQQVTLSCSPISGHRSVSWYQQTPGQGLQFLFEYFSETQRNKGNFPGRFSGRQFSNSRSEMNVSTLELGDSALYLCASSLGDYARDTQYFGPGTRLTVL.

The CDR3 bases are TGTGCCAGTCGACTAGCCGGGAAGACCCAGTACTTC. As protein: CASRLAGKTQYF. The chain recombines TRBV28 with TRBJ2-5; 7 bases align to TRBD2. V shed 9 bases, J shed 6 bases, and the junction held 7 bases outside the gene matches. CDR3 length: 12 residues. Germline V gives CDR1 MDHEN, CDR2 SYDVKM.

This rearrangement joins TRBV3-1 to TRBJ2-5; 9 positions agree with TRBD2. With V trimmed by 5 bases and J by 4 bases, 14 bases remained unmatched. The CDR3 is 17 residues long. Germline V gene lookup returns CDR1 LGHDT and CDR2 YNNKEL (reference sequence). The CDR3 protein is CASSYIAGAPEGETQYF. CDR3 nucleotide sequence: TGTGCCAGCAGCTACATAGCGGGGGCGCCGGAGGGAGAGACCCAGTACTTC.

V and J are TRBV29-1 and TRBJ2-5; D perhaps matches TRBD1 (5 bases). The CDR3 extends over 13 amino acids. Germline CDR1 is SQVTM and CDR2 is ANQGSEA. The V end lost 6 bases, the J end lost 5 bases, and 16 bases lay between the germline ends. The CDR3: CSVPLGQAETQYF. CDR3 in DNA: TGCAGCGTGCCGCTGGGGCAGGCGGAGACCCAGTACTTC. The whole variable domain, remainder taken from reference TRBV29-1 and TRBJ2-5, is SAVISQKPSRDICQRGTSLTIQCQVDSQVTMMFWYRQQPGQSLTLIATANQGSEATYESGFVIDKFPISRPNLTFSTLTVSNMSPEDSSIYLCSVPLGQAETQYFGPGTRLLVL.

Comment on this clonotype: The junction does not match germline at one end; this may be a read error. The J gene is TRBJ2-1, the V gene TRBV11-2; 9 bases agree with TRBD2. The germline V gene encodes CDR1 SGHAT and CDR2 FQNNGV. The CDR3 spans 15 residues. This CDR3 reads CANSFASGAYNEQFF. In nucleotides, the CDR3 is TGTGCCAACAGCTTCGCTAGCGGGGCTTACAATGAGCAGTTCTTC. Looking up the rest from reference TRBV11-2 and TRBJ2-1 gives the full variable domain: EAGVAQSPRYKIIEKRQSVAFWCNPISGHATLYWYQQILGQGPKLLIQFQNNGVVDDSQLPKDRFSAERLKGVDSTLKIQPAKLEDSAVYLCANSFASGAYNEQFFGPGTRLTVL.

Only a few counts were recorded for this clonotype. The chain carries TRBV28 and TRBJ2-5; 9 positions agree with TRBD1. This CDR3 is built from 16 residues. CDR1 and CDR2 (germline): MDHEN, SYDVKM. With 2 bases clipped from V and 1 base from J, the junction kept 5 bases outside the gene matches. The CDR3 sequence: CASSLLGQGSQETQYF. CDR3 DNA: TGTGCCAGCAGTTTACTTGGACAGGGGAGCCAAGAGACCCAGTACTTC.

This sequence joins TRBV7-2 and TRBJ2-5; D perhaps matches TRBD1 (5 bases). Germline loops: CDR1 SGHTA, CDR2 FQGNSA. This CDR3 has 14 residues. Between the trimmed V and J ends, which lost 5 bases and 4 bases, there was a span of 14 bases. The CDR3 DNA reads as TGTGCCAGCAGCCCAGGGTTGAGCCGAGAGACCCAGTACTTC. It codes for CASSPGLSRETQYF.

The V and J genes are TRBV20-1 and TRBJ2-3; D unclear. This CDR3 is 14 amino acids long. Germline-derived CDR1 and CDR2 are DFQATT and SNEGSKA (reference sequence). Trimming left V 0 bases short and J 6 bases short, with 13 bases between. The CDR3 spells CSARDRMGMDTQYF. DNA of the CDR3: TGCAGTGCTAGAGATCGGATGGGGATGGATACGCAGTATTTT.

This rearrangement joins TRBV12-3 or TRBV12-4 to TRBJ1-2; D remains unclear. Trimming cost V 1 base and J 3 bases, with 3 bases left between them. This CDR3 comprises 12 residues. The CDR3 loop is CASSLGHYGYTF. CDR3 sequence (DNA): TGTGCCAGCAGTTTAGGGCACTATGGCTACACCTTC.

This clonotype was picked up a small number of times. The chain combines TRBV12-3 or TRBV12-4 with TRBJ2-7; 10 bases are shared with TRBD1. This CDR3 region has 15 residues. Trimming took 4 bases from V and 4 from J; bases not matched to a gene: 7. The CDR3 here is CASSSPGQGIYEQYF. The CDR3 coding sequence is TGTGCCAGCAGTTCCCCGGGACAGGGGATTTACGAGCAGTACTTC.

The chain recombines TRBV29-1 with TRBJ2-1; the match to TRBD1 covers 7 bases. The length of the CDR3 is 14 residues. V shed 6 bases and J 0 bases; nucleotides not matched to a gene: 5. Germline CDR1 is SQVTM and CDR2 is ANQGSEA. CDR3 protein: CSVGGSRSYNEQFF. In DNA, the CDR3 is TGCAGCGTAGGGGGCAGCCGCTCCTACAATGAGCAGTTCTTC.

The CDR3 coding sequence is TGCGCCAGCAGCTCTTTGCCCACCGGGACAAACTACAATGAGCAGTTCTTC. Protein: CASSSLPTGTNYNEQFF. The V gene is TRBV5-1, the J gene TRBJ2-1; tentative D call: TRBD1 (6 bases). Germline CDR1 is SGHRS and CDR2 is YFSETQ. The CDR3 totals 17 residues. V was clipped by 3 bases and J by 3 bases, with 19 bases between them. The full variable domain, its missing parts supplied by reference TRBV5-1 and TRBJ2-1, is KAGVTQTPRYLIKTRGQQVTLSCSPISGHRSVSWYQQTPGQGLQFLFEYFSETQRNKGNFPGRFSGRQFSNSRSEMNVSTLELGDSALYLCASSSLPTGTNYNEQFFGPGTRLTVL.

This chain connects TRBV5-1 to TRBJ2-2; 7 nucleotides line up with TRBD1. The CDR3 totals 16 residues. Germline CDR1 SGHRS, CDR2 YFSETQ. Trimming at V came to 0 bases and at J to 3 bases, leaving 5 bases not matched to a gene. CDR3 sequence: CASSLEGTVYTGELFF. Here the CDR3 DNA reads TGCGCCAGCAGCTTGGAGGGGACAGTGTACACCGGGGAGCTGTTTTTT.

This chain joins TRBV5-1 and TRBJ2-4; 11 bases align to TRBD1. The CDR3 loop spans 17 amino acids. J gave up 2 bases and V 4 bases, and 8 bases lay outside the gene matches. CDR1 and CDR2 from the germline V gene are SGHRS and YFSETQ. CDR3 loop: CASSPNRDRGTKNIQYF. CDR3 bases: TGCGCCAGCAGCCCAAACCGGGACAGGGGGACCAAAAACATTCAGTACTTC.

This chain joins TRBV12-3 or TRBV12-4 and TRBJ1-1; the match to TRBD1 covers 8 bases. The V segment lost 5 bases and the J segment 5 bases; nucleotides outside the gene matches: 7. The CDR3 is 14 residues long. The CDR3 DNA follows: TGTGCCAGCAGTGACAGGGGCCAGGGTACTGAAGCTTTCTTT. Translated, it gives CASSDRGQGTEAFF.

V gene TRBV6-5 combines with J gene TRBJ1-5; 8 positions agree with TRBD1. V was pared by 10 bases and J by 4 bases, with 12 bases of the junction left unmatched. Germline V gene sequence: CDR1 MNHEY, CDR2 SVGAGI. The CDR3 is 15 amino acids. The CDR3 DNA sequence: TGTGCCACTAGGTCTCCAGGGGGCTCGAATCAGCCCCAGCATTTT. Protein sequence: CATRSPGGSNQPQHF.